The clone carrying this TCR beta chain was found once. The sample comes from a study of blood T cell repertoires in COVID-19. About the study: Acute and convalescent COVID-19 samples came from the United States, Italy and Spain. PBMCs, B-cell-depleted T cells, or T cells were the source of the cDNA or gDNA that made up the material.

Original handling: Nucleated cell counts were estimated from reference gene primer amplification. Sequencing used immunoSEQ multiplex PCR; TCRdb keeps in-frame clones, though not all of them. D and trimming come from the DNA, and the V and J calls and clone size come from that table. The data show about 120,000 clones, under 80% seen once. CDR3 length equals 13 residues. Per the germline V gene, CDR1 is WNHNN and CDR2 is SYGVQD (reference sequence). V was cut by 6 bases and J by 4 bases, with 12 bases left in between. The rearrangement uses TRBV10-1 and TRBJ1-2, with a possible D match to TRBD1 (6 bases). Material for sequencing was peripheral blood. The clonotype originates from a man in his fifties or sixties with acute or convalescent COVID-19. The CDR3 coding sequence is TGCGCCAGCAGAATCGGGACATCCTATGGCTACACCTTC. This gives the protein CASRIGTSYGYTF.